This TCR beta chain came from a study of blood T cell repertoires in COVID-19. Study information: Researchers got acute and convalescent COVID-19 samples from the United States, Italy and Spain. T cells, B-cell-depleted T cells, or PBMCs provided the cDNA or gDNA that served as material.

Sequencing was performed with immunoSEQ multiplex PCR; in TCRdb, only in-frame clones are kept and a portion is missing. The sample has about 24,000 clones; less than 90% are singletons. V lost 2 bases and J 9 bases, leaving 11 bases between the germline ends. CDR1 is SGHNT, CDR2 YYREEE, per germline (reference sequence). The CDR3 length is 13 residues. Seattle patients were enrolled during active infection and followed longitudinally. The chain couples TRBV5-4 to TRBJ2-2; no clear D. This TCR was recovered from a man aged 70 or older with COVID-19, enrolled during active disease. Sequenced material: peripheral blood. CDR3 DNA sequence: TGTGCCAGCAGCTTAGGCAAGGAGAGGGAGCTGTTTTTT. Its translation is CASSLGKERELFF.